This T cell receptor (beta chain) was documented in a study of Ad26.COV2.S vaccination and SARS-CoV-2 variants. TCRdb keeps only in-frame clones here, not all; method: immunoSEQ multiplex PCR. This table holds over 400,000 clones, 90% found once. CDR1 is MDHEN, CDR2 SYDVKM, per germline. Trimming stripped 2 bases from V and 5 bases from J, with 5 bases between. The CDR3 length is 12 residues. Treatment given: some 20 received Ad26.COV2.S at low or high dose, single or two shots; roughly five received placebo; per-sample allocation not given. Specimen acquisition occurred on day 63 following the initial vaccine or placebo injection. This clone has only one observation.

The TCR originated in a person between 18 and 60 years old who received the Ad26.COV2.S COVID-19 vaccine or a placebo. The chain employs TRBV28 and TRBJ2-3, with D unclear. The sample consisted of peripheral blood, taken in a trial of Ad26.COV2.S vaccine versus placebo. This chain's CDR3 is CASSLIGDTQYF. The CDR3 DNA reads TGTGCCAGCAGTTTAATAGGAGATACGCAGTATTTT.